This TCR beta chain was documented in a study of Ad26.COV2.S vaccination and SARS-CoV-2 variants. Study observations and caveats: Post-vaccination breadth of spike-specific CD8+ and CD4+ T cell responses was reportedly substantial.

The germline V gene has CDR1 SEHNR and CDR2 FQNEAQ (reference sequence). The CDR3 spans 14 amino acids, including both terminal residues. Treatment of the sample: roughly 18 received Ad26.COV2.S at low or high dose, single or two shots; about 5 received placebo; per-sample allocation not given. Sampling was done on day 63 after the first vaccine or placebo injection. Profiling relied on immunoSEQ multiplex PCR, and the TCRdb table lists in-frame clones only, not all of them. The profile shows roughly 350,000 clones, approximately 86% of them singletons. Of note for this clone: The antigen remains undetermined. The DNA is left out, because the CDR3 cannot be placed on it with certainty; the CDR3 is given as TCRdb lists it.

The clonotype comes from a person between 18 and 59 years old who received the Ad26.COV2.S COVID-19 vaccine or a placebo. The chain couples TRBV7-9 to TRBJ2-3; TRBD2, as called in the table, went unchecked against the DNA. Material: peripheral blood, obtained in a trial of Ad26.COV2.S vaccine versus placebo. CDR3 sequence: CASSSSWAPGTSDF.